The rows below give T cell receptor beta chains drawn from one sample of a study of blood T cell repertoires in COVID-19. The data were produced by immunoSEQ multiplex PCR, yet TCRdb's version contains in-frame clones alone and is incomplete. The sample shows under 300,000 clones, approximately 91% of them seen only once. Sequenced material: PBMCs or T cells enriched from blood (not recorded which). These receptors were obtained from a woman between 40 and 50 years old with acute COVID-19. The CDR3 runs from the conserved cysteine through the conserved F or W. The D gene is left open where the match is weak. Some rows have no size entry. The others give once, few or many, or a class for an expanded clone.

TRBJ2-5 . TRBD1 TRBV24-1 CATSGTGGGQETQYF TGTGCCACCAGTGGGACAGGGGGTGGGCAAGAGACCCAGTACTTC
TRBJ2-1 . TRBD1 TRBV7-2 CASTPGGTGGYNEQFF TGTGCCAGCACCCCTGGGGGGACAGGGGGTTACAATGAGCAGTTCTTC
TRBJ1-6 . . TRBV7-2 CASSAGQKSSPLHF TGTGCCAGCAGCGCGGGCCAGAAGAGCTCACCCCTCCACTTT
TRBJ2-2 . TRBD2 TRBV9 CASSPPSGRSNTGELFF TGTGCCAGCAGCCCCCCTAGCGGGAGGTCGAACACCGGGGAGCTGTTTTTT
TRBJ2-7 many TRBD2 TRBV7-2 CASSLLADYEQYF TGTGCCAGCAGCTTACTAGCGGATTACGAGCAGTACTTC
TRBJ2-1 . TRBD1 TRBV6-5 CASSLDRANYNEQFF TGTGCCAGCAGCCTGGACAGGGCAAACTACAATGAGCAGTTCTTC
TRBJ2-1 . TRBD1 TRBV5-6 CASTRPHRGNEQFF TGTGCCAGCACCAGACCGCACAGGGGGAATGAGCAGTTCTTC
TRBJ2-1 . TRBD2 TRBV3-1/TRBV3-2 CASSPLAGIGNEQFF TGTGCCAGCAGCCCTCTAGCGGGTATCGGCAATGAGCAGTTCTTC
TRBJ1-5 . . TRBV12-5 CASGLGRDSGFYSNQPQHF TGTGCTAGTGGTTTGGGCCGGGATTCTGGTTTTTATAGCAATCAGCCCCAGCATTTT
TRBJ1-4 . . TRBV7-9 CASSLSGGYNEKLFF TGTGCCAGCAGCTTATCGGGGGGATATAATGAAAAACTGTTTTTT
TRBJ1-3 . . TRBV5-1 CASSLAQTERGNTIYF TGCGCCAGCAGCTTGGCCCAGACAGAACGGGGAAACACCATATATTTT
TRBJ1-1 few TRBD1 TRBV7-3 CASSLEPGQGAEAFF TGTGCCAGCAGCTTGGAACCGGGACAGGGGGCTGAAGCTTTCTTT
TRBJ2-5 . TRBD1 TRBV14 CASSEGGTGYQETQYF TGTGCCAGCAGCGAAGGAGGGACAGGTTACCAAGAGACCCAGTACTTC
TRBJ2-7 . . TRBV28 CASSHSAGSYEQYF TGTGCCAGCAGCCATTCTGCAGGATCCTACGAGCAGTACTTC